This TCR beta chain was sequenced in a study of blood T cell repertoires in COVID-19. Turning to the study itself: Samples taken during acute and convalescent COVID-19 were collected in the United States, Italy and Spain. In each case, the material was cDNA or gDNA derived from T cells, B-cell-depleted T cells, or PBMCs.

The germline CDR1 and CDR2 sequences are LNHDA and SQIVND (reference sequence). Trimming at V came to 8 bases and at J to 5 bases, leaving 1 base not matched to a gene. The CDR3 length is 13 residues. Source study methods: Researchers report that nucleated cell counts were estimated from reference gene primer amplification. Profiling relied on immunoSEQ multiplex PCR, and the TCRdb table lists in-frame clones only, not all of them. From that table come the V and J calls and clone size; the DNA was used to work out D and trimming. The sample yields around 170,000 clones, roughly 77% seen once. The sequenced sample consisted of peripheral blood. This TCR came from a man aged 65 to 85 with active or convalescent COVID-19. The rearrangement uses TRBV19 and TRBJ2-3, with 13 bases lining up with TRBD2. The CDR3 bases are TGTGCCAGTCGGACTAGCGGGAGAGATACGCAGTATTTT. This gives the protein CASRTSGRDTQYF.